Sequencing of this T cell receptor beta chain was carried out in a study of healthy donors' naive CD4 and CD8 T cells. This clonotype has a handful of counts. Germline V gene sequence: CDR1 LNHDA, CDR2 SQIVND (reference sequence). Trimming cost V 7 bases and J 2 bases, with 15 bases left between them. The CDR3 totals 15 residues. Starting from around 500 ng of total RNA, TCR libraries were made with linear amplification. TCRdb reprocessed the reads with MiXCR, giving one entry per CDR3 protein. The sample contains 150,000 to 200,000 distinct CDR3 sequences, about 70% of which appear only once. Sequenced sample: naive CD4+ and CD8+ T cells sorted from blood, pooled from several donors. The source of this sequence is a pool of human donors in good health; the sample pools cells from several healthy donors. The gene calls are TRBV19 and TRBJ1-5; unclear D gene. For the CDR3, the DNA is TGTGCCAGTACCCCGAGGGAATTAGGCAATCAGCCCCAGCATTTT. Protein product: CASTPRELGNQPQHF.